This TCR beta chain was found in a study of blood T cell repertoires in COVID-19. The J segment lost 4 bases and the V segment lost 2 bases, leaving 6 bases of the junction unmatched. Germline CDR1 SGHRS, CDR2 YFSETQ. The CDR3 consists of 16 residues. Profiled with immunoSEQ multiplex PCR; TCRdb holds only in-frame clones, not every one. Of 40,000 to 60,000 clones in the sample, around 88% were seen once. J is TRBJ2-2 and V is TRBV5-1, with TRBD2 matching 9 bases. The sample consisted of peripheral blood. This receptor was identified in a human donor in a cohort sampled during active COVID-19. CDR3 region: CASSFSGSMITGELFF. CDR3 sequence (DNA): TGCGCCAGCAGCTTTAGCGGGAGCATGATCACCGGGGAGCTGTTTTTT.